This T cell receptor (beta chain) is from a study of cytomegalovirus exposure and HLA in healthy donors. To note about this clone: Its antigen is unknown.

PCR used 60 Vbeta primers and 13 Jbeta primers. The repertoire was sequenced with immunoSEQ multiplex PCR; TCRdb's copy has only in-frame clones and lacks some. The table shows some 150,000 clones, with 84% occurring only once. The CDR3 contains 15 residues. Germline V gene sequence: CDR1 SGHTA, CDR2 FQGNSA. With V trimmed by 7 bases and J by 7 bases, 13 bases remained unmatched. Points from the study as a whole: Most observed TCR sequences were rare, whereas some public TCRs were detected in many donors. Sequencing likely caused a cluster of highly shared sequence variants.

This clonotype was obtained from a boy between 2 and 10 years old in good health and CMV-seronegative. The chain uses TRBV7-2 and TRBJ2-3; the match to TRBD1 covers 8 bases. The sample taken for sequencing was PBMCs. The CDR3 sequence: CASKISGTGPNTQYF. For the CDR3, the DNA is TGTGCCAGCAAAATAAGTGGGACAGGCCCAAATACGCAGTATTTT.